A selection of T cell receptor beta chains follows, all from one sample in a study of CD8+CD57+ T cells in acquired aplastic anemia. TCRdb recomputed calls from the reads with MiXCR, one row per CDR3 protein. The sample comprises about 420,000 distinct CDR3 sequences, around 72% of which are singletons, and around 4% rests with the top ten. Specimen: sorted CD4+, CD8+, or CD8+CD57+ T cells (not recorded which) from PBMCs. Receptors were obtained from a human donor in good health, serving as a control. Each CDR3 is given with its conserved first and last residue. Each record gives: clone size, V gene, D gene, J gene, CDR3 protein, CDR3 DNA. The D gene is left open where the match is weak. Clone size is shown for a subset of rows, as once, few, many or a class of expanded clone.

>NA|TRBV9|NA|TRBJ1-2
CASSANHGGYTF
TGTGCCAGCAGCGCCAACCATGGTGGCTACACCTTC
>many|TRBV20-1|NA|TRBJ1-2
CSAPNPTGDYGYTF
TGCAGTGCTCCCAACCCGACAGGTGACTATGGCTACACCTTC
>NA|TRBV29-1|NA|TRBJ1-1
CSSASISNTEAFF
TGCAGCAGCGCAAGTATCTCGAACACTGAAGCTTTCTTT
>NA|TRBV19|NA|TRBJ2-2
CASSSGRNTGELFF
TGTGCCAGCAGTTCGGGGAGAAACACCGGGGAGCTGTTTTTT
>few|TRBV12-3/TRBV12-4|TRBD1|TRBJ2-7
CASSLGQGSEQYF
TGTGCCAGCAGCTTAGGACAGGGCTCCGAGCAGTACTTC
>many|TRBV5-1|NA|TRBJ2-7
CASSLVGATQHEQYF
TGCGCCAGCAGCTTGGTTGGGGCGACTCAACACGAGCAGTACTTC
>few|TRBV25-1|NA|TRBJ1-2
CASSASGVGPSSYTF
TGTGCCAGCAGTGCCTCCGGCGTCGGCCCTTCGAGCTACACCTTC
>many|TRBV19|NA|TRBJ1-5
CASSISPDQPQHF
TGTGCCAGTAGTATATCCCCAGATCAGCCCCAGCATTTT
>NA|TRBV7-2|TRBD1|TRBJ2-7
CASRWDRGLYEQYF
TGTGCCAGCAGATGGGACAGGGGGCTCTACGAGCAGTACTTC
>NA|TRBV2|NA|TRBJ1-6
CASSGATVGTLHF
TGTGCCAGCAGTGGAGCCACCGTCGGGACCCTTCACTTT
>many|TRBV6-5|NA|TRBJ1-1
CAIRGTLDTEAFF
TGTGCCATCCGAGGGACATTAGACACTGAAGCTTTCTTT
>NA|TRBV5-1|NA|TRBJ1-2
CASSLSEGYGYTF
TGCGCCAGCAGCTTGTCTGAAGGGTATGGCTACACCTTC
>once|TRBV7-8|NA|TRBJ1-1
CASSPRYAQYFGPF
NA
>NA|TRBV12-3/TRBV12-4|NA|TRBJ1-2
CASSFGGGGYGYTF
TGTGCCAGCAGTTTCGGGGGCGGTGGGTATGGCTACACCTTC
>few|TRBV18|NA|TRBJ2-5
CASSPLPMAVETQYF
TGTGCCAGCTCACCGTTGCCCATGGCGGTCGAGACCCAGTACTTC
>NA|TRBV2|NA|TRBJ2-5
CASSRQGGVTGELFFGF
TGTGCCAGCAGCCGGCAGGGTGGTGTGACCGGGGAGCTGTTCTTTGGCTTC
>NA|TRBV7-8|NA|TRBJ1-1
CACSFDPRRGAVF
TGTGCCTGCAGTTTCGACCCGAGAAGGGGAGCTGTCTTT
>NA|TRBV5-4|TRBD1|TRBJ2-5
CASSIPTGGQETQYF
TGTGCCAGCAGCATCCCTACAGGGGGCCAAGAGACCCAGTACTTC
>NA|TRBV6-5|NA|TRBJ1-1
CASKGLTEAFF
TGCGCCAGCAAAGGGTTAACTGAAGCTTTCTTT
>NA|TRBV7-9|NA|TRBJ1-1
CASSQGDQGGYTFF
TGTGCCAGCAGCCAAGGTGACCAGGGCGGCTACACCTTCTTT
>once|TRBV2|NA|TRBJ1-2
CASSGRLYEQYFGPGYGYTF
NA
>many|TRBV7-2|TRBD2|TRBJ2-3
CASSSRLAGADTQYF
TGTGCCAGCAGCTCCCGCTTAGCGGGGGCAGATACGCAGTATTTT
>NA|TRBV15|TRBD1|TRBJ2-7
CATSMDRDYEQYF
TGTGCCACCAGCATGGACAGGGACTACGAGCAGTACTTC
>NA|TRBV4-3|NA|TRBJ2-3
CASSQEPARPSTDTQFF
TGCGCCAGCAGCCAAGAACCCGCTAGGCCTAGCACAGATACGCAGTTTTTT
>NA|TRBV7-6|NA|TRBJ1-2
CASNARRAGKNTETF
TGTGCTAGCAACGCCCGGCGAGCGGGAAAGAACACTGAAACCTTC
>many|TRBV19|TRBD1|TRBJ2-5
CASSSGTGSYETQYF
TGTGCCAGTAGTTCCGGGACAGGGAGTTACGAGACCCAGTACTTC
>NA|TRBV7-6|NA|TRBJ1-1
CASSPPADTQYFGF
NA
>NA|TRBV5-1|NA|TRBJ1-4
CASSSIGRPIF
TGCGCCAGCAGCTCGATAGGACGCCCTATATTT
>NA|TRBV10-3|NA|TRBJ2-7
CAISAGTQSYEQYF
TGTGCCATCAGTGCTGGGACTCAGAGCTACGAACAGTACTTC
>NA|TRBV7-7|TRBD1|TRBJ1-5
CASSARNPGQDNQPQHF
TGTGCCAGCAGTGCTAGAAACCCGGGACAGGACAATCAGCCCCAGCATTTT
>NA|TRBV15|TRBD2|TRBJ2-1
CATSGILGLAGGEQFF
TGTGCCACCAGCGGGATACTGGGACTAGCGGGGGGTGAGCAGTTCTTC
>NA|TRBV5-6|NA|TRBJ1-2
CASSAPNGYGYTF
TGTGCCAGCAGCGCTCCGAACGGGTATGGCTACACCTTC
>few|TRBV6-5|NA|TRBJ1-1
CASSYRWGSLGTEAFF
TGTGCCAGCAGTTACCGGTGGGGCTCCCTGGGCACTGAAGCTTTCTTT
>many|TRBV30|NA|TRBJ2-1
CAWKDWNEQFF
TGTGCCTGGAAGGATTGGAATGAGCAGTTCTTC
>NA|TRBV7-2|NA|TRBJ2-5
CASSLAIGHPGFGYF
TGTGCCAGCAGCTTAGCGATCGGCCACCCAGGCTTCGGGTACTTC
>many|TRBV7-2|TRBD2|TRBJ2-3
CASSPSGGTLYTQYF
TGTGCCAGCAGCCCAAGCGGGGGGACGTTATATACGCAGTATTTT
>NA|TRBV7-2|NA|TRBJ1-1
CASSPATEANYGYTEAFF
TGTGCCAGCAGCCCGGCGACAGAAGCTAACTATGGCTACACTGAAGCTTTCTTT
>NA|TRBV7-7|NA|TRBJ2-2
CAGSRRQGTGELFF
TGTGCTGGCAGCAGGAGGCAGGGGACAGGGGAGCTGTTTTTT
>many|TRBV9|NA|TRBJ1-6
CASSEPWGGADSPLHF
TGTGCCAGCAGCGAACCATGGGGGGGCGCGGATTCACCCCTCCACTTT
>many|TRBV5-1|NA|TRBJ2-3
CASGLSQTSTDTQYF
TGCGCCAGCGGGTTGTCTCAAACTAGCACAGATACGCAGTATTTT
>few|TRBV5-6|NA|TRBJ2-5
CASSLGPPRETQYF
TGTGCCAGCAGCTTGGGTCCTCCACGGGAGACCCAGTACTTC
>NA|TRBV5-4|NA|TRBJ2-7
CASSSPRVYEQYF
TGTGCCAGCAGCTCTCCCAGGGTATACGAGCAGTACTTC
>NA|TRBV14|NA|TRBJ1-4
CASSQSRVGEQYLFF
TGTGCCAGCAGCCAAAGCCGGGTTGGCGAGCAGTACTTGTTTTTT
>NA|TRBV7-9|NA|TRBJ2-6
CASSEDSDSEAFFVLTF
NA
>NA|TRBV20-1|TRBD1|TRBJ2-5
CSAPINRGRETQYF
TGCAGTGCCCCTATCAACAGGGGAAGGGAGACCCAGTACTTC
>many|TRBV7-2|TRBD2|TRBJ2-7
CASSLVRGGSYEQYF
TGTGCCAGCAGCTTGGTTCGCGGGGGGTCCTACGAGCAGTACTTC
>NA|TRBV4-1|NA|TRBJ2-7
CASSQDPGGRYEQYF
TGCGCCAGCAGCCAAGATCCCGGGGGCAGGTACGAGCAGTACTTC
>NA|TRBV20-1|NA|TRBJ2-1
CSTPKARGIKNEQFF
TGCAGTACGCCAAAGGCAAGAGGTATAAAGAATGAGCAGTTCTTC
>NA|TRBV5-1|NA|TRBJ2-7
CASSLGLGYEQYF
TGCGCCAGCAGCCTAGGGTTAGGCTACGAGCAGTACTTC
>NA|TRBV9|TRBD2|TRBJ2-5
CASSVEAGGLQETQYF
TGTGCCAGCAGCGTAGAGGCGGGGGGGCTACAAGAGACCCAGTACTTC
>NA|TRBV9|NA|TRBJ2-3
CASSVAGTVTCEQYF
TGTGCCAGCAGCGTCGCTGGGACTGTAACCTGCGAGCAGTATTTT
>NA|TRBV5-1|NA|TRBJ2-5
CASSLGGTQSF
TGTGCCAGCAGCTTAGGCGGAACCCAGTCCTTC
>NA|TRBV10-3|NA|TRBJ1-1
CARGGPDSRYSAAFF
TGTGCCAGAGGGGGGCCAGACAGTAGATACTCTGCAGCTTTCTTT
>NA|TRBV10-3|NA|TRBJ1-1
CAISEGTSGVWGTEAFF
TGTGCCATCAGTGAGGGAACGTCAGGGGTCTGGGGCACTGAAGCTTTCTTT
>NA|TRBV6-4|NA|TRBJ2-1
CASSDSERNTQFF
TGTGCCAGCAGTGACTCGGAACGGAACACGCAGTTCTTC